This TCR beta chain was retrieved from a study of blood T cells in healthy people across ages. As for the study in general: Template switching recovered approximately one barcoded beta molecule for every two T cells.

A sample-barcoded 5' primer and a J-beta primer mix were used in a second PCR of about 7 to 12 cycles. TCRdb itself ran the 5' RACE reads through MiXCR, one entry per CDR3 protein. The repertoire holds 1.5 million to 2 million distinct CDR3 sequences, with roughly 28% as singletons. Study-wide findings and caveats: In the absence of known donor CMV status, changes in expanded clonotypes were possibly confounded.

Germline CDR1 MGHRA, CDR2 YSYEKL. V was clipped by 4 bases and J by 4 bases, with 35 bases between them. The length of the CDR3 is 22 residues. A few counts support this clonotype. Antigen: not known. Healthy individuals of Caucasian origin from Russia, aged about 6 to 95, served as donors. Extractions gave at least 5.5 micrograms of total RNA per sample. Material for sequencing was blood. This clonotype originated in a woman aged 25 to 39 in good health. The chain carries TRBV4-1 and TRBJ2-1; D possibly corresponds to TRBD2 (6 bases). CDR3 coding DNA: TGCGCCAGCAGCCTCCCGGTACCTACCGGGACTCAAAAAAGGGTTTTTTACAATGAGCAGTTCTTC. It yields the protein CASSLPVPTGTQKRVFYNEQFF.